Presented here are 3 T cell receptor beta chains from one specimen sequenced in a study of siplizumab effects on memory and regulatory T cells. Method: immunoSEQ multiplex PCR; TCRdb's copy keeps in-frame clones and lacks some. The data contain approximately 100,000 clones, about 91% of them singletons. Source material: Tregs sorted from blood. The receptors stem from a human donor in good health.

The chain is built from TRBV21-1 and TRBJ2-3; TRBD2 is the table's D call, not checked against the DNA. TRBV21-1 is a documented pseudogene. This CDR3 is built from 17 residues. CDR3 sequence: CASSTSGLAGPTDTQYF. CDR3 sequence (DNA): TGTGCCAGCAGCACCTCGGGACTAGCGGGACCCACAGATACGCAGTATTTT.

The chain links TRBV30 to TRBJ2-1; 10 bases are shared with TRBD1. Trimming removed 2 bases from V and 5 bases from J; junction bases left unmatched: 6. This CDR3 contains 15 residues. From germline, CDR1 is GTSNPN and CDR2 SVGIG (reference sequence). The CDR3 reads CAWSWLDRGNNEQFF. The CDR3 nucleotides are TGTGCCTGGAGTTGGCTGGACAGGGGGAACAATGAGCAGTTCTTC. Based on the CDR3 plus reference TRBV30 and TRBJ2-1, the full variable domain is SQTIHQWPATLVQPVGSPLSLECTVEGTSNPNLYWYRQAAGRGLQLLFYSVGIGQISSEVPQNLSASRPQDRQFILSSKKLLLSDSGFYLCAWSWLDRGNNEQFFGPGTRLTVL.

This chain links TRBV29-1 with TRBJ1-1; D ambiguous. CDR1 and CDR2 (germline): SQVTM, ANQGSEA. The CDR3 sequence is 13 residues long. Trimming took 7 bases from V and 6 from J, leaving 18 bases between them. This CDR3 is CSAAFRGRAEAFF. For the CDR3, the DNA is TGCAGCGCTGCTTTCCGGGGAAGGGCTGAAGCTTTCTTT.